The clone carrying this TCR beta chain was detected once. The record originates from a study of blood T cell repertoires in COVID-19. The assay was immunoSEQ multiplex PCR, and TCRdb's table has in-frame clones only and misses some. This sample carries 250,000 to 300,000 clones, approximately 81% of them seen once, and the ten largest clones take 3.1%. V lost 2 bases to trimming and J lost 9 bases, with 23 bases between them. Germline loops: CDR1 SGHVS, CDR2 FQNEAQ. There are 17 residues in the CDR3. Sequenced sample: peripheral blood. The genes are TRBV7-8 and TRBJ2-1; perhaps TRBD1 as D (5 bases). This TCR was sampled from a woman aged 18-29 years with acute or convalescent COVID-19. The CDR3 here is CASSLTPLSGLDTEQFF. The CDR3 coding sequence is TGTGCCAGCAGCTTAACCCCCTTATCCGGCTTGGACACTGAGCAGTTCTTC.